This T cell receptor (beta chain) originates from a study of shared clonotypes between healthy human individuals (dated by TCRdb to the early 2020s). For the wider study: Three men and a couple of women, aged 18 to 49 years, made up the cohort. For each donor, three plates each were used for CD4 naive and CD4 memory, two plates were used for CD8 naive, and one plate was used for CD8 memory. To estimate repertoire size and how much clonotypes are shared between individuals, the study performed deep sequencing of blood TCR repertoires from 4 to 6 healthy adults. To increase sequencing depth and limit assay-specific biases, different laboratories used diverse techniques to prepare libraries and sequence TCR repertoires. Per donor, leukapheresis produced somewhere between about 0.9 and 9.5 billion PBMCs.

About this clone: What antigen it recognizes has not been identified. No base quality values were provided; no much bigger clone lies one nucleotide off.

For the CD8 naive samples, CD45RO-negative cells were positively selected for CCR7, yielding a CD45RA+CCR7+ population from which TemRA cells were excluded. Donors were healthy HIV-negative adults with no recently reported acute infections or vaccinations. Every donor was a Caucasian adult residing in Nashville, Tennessee, USA. Blood was collected by leukapheresis, and PBMCs were isolated by Ficoll-Histopaque density gradient centrifugation and then cryopreserved in liquid nitrogen vapor phase. Analytical flow cytometry was used to check the purity and quantity of every magnetically sorted T cell population. Each sorted fraction had its genomic DNA isolated and then quantified by UV absorbance on a Nanodrop 2000c. Including the terminal cysteine and phenylalanine, the CDR3 comprises 16 residues. Just the 48-base CDR3 DNA is kept, in frame starting at base 1. CDR1 and CDR2, per the germline V gene, are SGHVS and FQNEAQ. Compared with germline, V lacks 5 bases and J lacks 5 bases; bases without a gene match: 12.

Beyond this particular receptor, the publication reports: The genetic and exposure-history diversity represented was limited by the small number of donors. Rarefaction of sorted-subset datasets indicated incomplete sequencing despite the large sequencing depth. Based on pairwise subsampling, the degree of clonotype sharing among donors was expected to be affected by sequencing depth. Larger estimated clonotype richness was generally found for naive subsets than for memory subsets. Sampling was restricted to blood, and TCR repertoires in tissues likely differ from the TCR repertoires found in blood. When a few donors were compared, the shared fraction of clonotypes was around 4.6% for naive CD4, 3.5% to 4% for naive CD8, about 2.4% for memory CD4, and 0.4% for memory CD8. Compared with non-shared clonotypes, clonotypes shared by all four sorted-subset donors had higher generation probabilities.

Using the deep immunoSEQ assay, multiplex PCR amplified TCR CDR3 regions from genomic DNA. Extracted genomic DNA from each cell subset was distributed evenly across all wells of several immunoSEQ 96-well plates, and each plate was treated as a replicate. Each replicate PCR for sorted subsets received about 180 ng genomic DNA, equal to tens of thousands of T cell genomes. The purified libraries were quantified using a Qubit 3.0 fluorometer, sized with a Bioanalyzer 2100, and then quantified again using the KAPA Library Quantification kit. A separate single-read 150-cycle Illumina NextSeq 550 flow cell was used to sequence each immunoSEQ 96-well plate. Turning to the authors' computational methods: Because the immunoSEQ output included only junctional sequences and no quality scores, the filtering could not be the same as the filtering used for full-length reads. To assign V/J genes and CDR3, sequences were annotated using PyIR, a Python wrapper for IgBLAST v1.9, with IMGT germline references. Reads with weak V/J assignments (E-value above 1e-6), missing CDR3, stop codons, out-of-frame junctions, or ambiguous translated residues were removed. V3J clonotypes were defined as sequences sharing the same inferred V gene, J gene, and CDR3 amino acid sequence. The percentage overlap between two repertoires was calculated by dividing the number of shared unique clonotypes by the size of the smaller repertoire. Three approaches were used to assess repertoire richness: RTK rarefaction, the Chao1 estimator, and Recon v2.1 estimates of unobserved clonotypes. For all TCRbeta clonotypes obtained by the gDNA method from a few donors, generation probabilities were computed with OLGA. Imported from immuneACCESS, the table was reduced by TCRdb to in-frame sequences with V and J called. These copies leave out some clones; in studies compared against another copy, an unresolved V gene accounts for under half, and the cause of the remainder is not known. V, J and clone size derive from that table, while D and trimming were established from the DNA sequence. Across this sample there are hundreds of thousands of clones, with 95% to 98% seen only once. 0.3% of the sample lies in the top ten.

This TCR was sampled from a man in his thirties or forties in good health. The chain is encoded by TRBV7-8 joined to TRBJ2-5; 9 central bases correspond to TRBD2. The sequenced sample consisted of naive CD8+ T cells sorted from blood. What the cell subset or site label conveys for this sample: CD45RA+CCR7+. The nucleotide sequence is given as TGTGCCAGCAGCGCGAATATAGCGGGAGTAGGGGAGACCCAGTACTTC. Its coded protein is CASSANIAGVGETQYF.